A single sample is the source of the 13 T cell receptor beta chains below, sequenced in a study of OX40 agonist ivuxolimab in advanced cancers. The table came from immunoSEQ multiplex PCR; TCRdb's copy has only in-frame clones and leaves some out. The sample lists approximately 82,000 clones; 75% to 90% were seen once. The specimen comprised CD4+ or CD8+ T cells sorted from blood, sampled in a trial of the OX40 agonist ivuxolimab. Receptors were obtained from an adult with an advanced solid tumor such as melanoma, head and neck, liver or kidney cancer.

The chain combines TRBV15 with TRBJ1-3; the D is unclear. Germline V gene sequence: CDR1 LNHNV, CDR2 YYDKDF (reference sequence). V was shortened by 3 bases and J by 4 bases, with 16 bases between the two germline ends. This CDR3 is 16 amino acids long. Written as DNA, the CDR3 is TGTGCCACCAGCAGCGGTTATGGGGAGACCGGAAACACCATATATTTT. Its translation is CATSSGYGETGNTIYF.

Here the CDR3 reads CASRPGLNTGELFF. The CDR3 nucleotides are TGTGCCAGCAGGCCGGGACTTAACACCGGGGAGCTGTTTTTT. The chain combines TRBV2 with TRBJ2-2; D perhaps matches TRBD2 (6 bases). V lost 6 bases and J lost 2, with 10 bases in between. CDR3 length: 14 amino acids. CDR1 and CDR2 from the germline V gene are SNHLY and FYNNEI.

The CDR3 loop is CASSSREGNEQFF. The CDR3 nucleotides read TGTGCCAGCAGCTCCAGGGAAGGCAATGAGCAGTTCTTC. This chain joins TRBV7-3 and TRBJ2-1; tentative D call: TRBD1 (5 bases). V lost 4 bases to trimming and J lost 6 bases, with 10 bases between them. This CDR3 is 13 amino acids long. The germline CDR1 and CDR2 sequences are SGHTA and FQGTGA.

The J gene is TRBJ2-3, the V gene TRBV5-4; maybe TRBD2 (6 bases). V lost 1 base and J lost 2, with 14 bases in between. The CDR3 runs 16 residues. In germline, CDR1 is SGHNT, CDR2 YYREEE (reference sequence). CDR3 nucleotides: TGTGCCAGCAGCTTGAGTGGGGCGGGGCACACAGATACGCAGTATTTT. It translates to CASSLSGAGHTDTQYF.

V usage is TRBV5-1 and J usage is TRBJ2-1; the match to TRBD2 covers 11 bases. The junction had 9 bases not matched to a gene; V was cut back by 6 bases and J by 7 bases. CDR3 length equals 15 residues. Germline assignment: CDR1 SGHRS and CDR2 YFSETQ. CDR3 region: CASTLAGGQHNEQFF. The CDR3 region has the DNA TGCGCCAGCACTTTAGCGGGGGGGCAGCATAATGAGCAGTTCTTC.

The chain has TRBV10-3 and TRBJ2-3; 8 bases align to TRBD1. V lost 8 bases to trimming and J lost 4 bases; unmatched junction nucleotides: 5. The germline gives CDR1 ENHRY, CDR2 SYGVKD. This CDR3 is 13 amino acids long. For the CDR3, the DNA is TGTGCCATCGGGGGACAGGAAGCAGATACGCAGTATTTT. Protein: CAIGGQEADTQYF.

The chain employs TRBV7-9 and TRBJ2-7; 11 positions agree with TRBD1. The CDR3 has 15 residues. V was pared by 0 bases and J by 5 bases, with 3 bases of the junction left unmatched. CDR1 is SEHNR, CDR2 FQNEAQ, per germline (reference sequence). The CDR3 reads CASSLAGQGADEQYF. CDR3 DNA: TGTGCCAGCAGCTTAGCCGGACAGGGGGCCGACGAGCAGTACTTC.

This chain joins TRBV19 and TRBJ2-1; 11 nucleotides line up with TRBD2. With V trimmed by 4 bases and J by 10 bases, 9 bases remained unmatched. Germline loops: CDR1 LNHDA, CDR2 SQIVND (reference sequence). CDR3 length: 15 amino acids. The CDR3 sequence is CASSTPTSGVGEQFF. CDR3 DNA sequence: TGTGCCAGTAGTACCCCGACTAGCGGGGTAGGAGAGCAGTTCTTC.

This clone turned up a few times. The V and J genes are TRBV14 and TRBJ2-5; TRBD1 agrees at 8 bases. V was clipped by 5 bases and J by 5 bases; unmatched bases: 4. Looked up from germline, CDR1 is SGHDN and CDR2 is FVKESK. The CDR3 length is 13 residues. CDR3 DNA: TGTGCCAGCAGCGGACAGGGCCGGGAGACCCAGTACTTC. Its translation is CASSGQGRETQYF.

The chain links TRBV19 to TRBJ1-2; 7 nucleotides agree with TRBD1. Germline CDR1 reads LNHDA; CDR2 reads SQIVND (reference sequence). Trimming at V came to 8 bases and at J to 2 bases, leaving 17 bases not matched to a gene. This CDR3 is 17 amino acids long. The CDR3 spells CASDKGATGEINYGYTF. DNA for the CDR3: TGTGCCAGTGACAAGGGGGCGACTGGAGAAATAAACTATGGCTACACCTTC. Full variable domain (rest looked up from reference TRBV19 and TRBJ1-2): DGGITQSPKYLFRKEGQNVTLSCEQNLNHDAMYWYRQDPGQGLRLIYYSQIVNDFQKGDIAEGYSVSREKKESFPLTVTSAQKNPTAFYLCASDKGATGEINYGYTFGSGTRLTVV.

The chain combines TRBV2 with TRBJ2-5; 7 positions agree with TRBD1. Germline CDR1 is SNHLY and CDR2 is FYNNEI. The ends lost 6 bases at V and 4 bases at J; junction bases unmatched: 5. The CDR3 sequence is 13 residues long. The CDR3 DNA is TGTGCCAGCAGGGGCACAGGGGTAGAGACCCAGTACTTC. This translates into CASRGTGVETQYF. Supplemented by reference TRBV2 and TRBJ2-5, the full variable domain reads EPEVTQTPSHQVTQMGQEVILRCVPISNHLYFYWYRQILGQKVEFLVSFYNNEISEKSEIFDDQFSVERPDGSNFTLKIRSTKLEDSAMYFCASRGTGVETQYFGPGTRLLVL.

Here the CDR3 DNA reads TGTGCCAGCAGTGTACCGGGAGGGAATACAGATACGCAGTATTTT. Protein: CASSVPGGNTDTQYF. The V call is TRBV6-1, the J call TRBJ2-3; 8 bases fit TRBD2. Per the germline V gene, CDR1 is MNHNS and CDR2 is SASEGT. This CDR3 region has 15 residues. Trimming removed 4 bases from V and 3 bases from J; junction bases left unmatched: 6.

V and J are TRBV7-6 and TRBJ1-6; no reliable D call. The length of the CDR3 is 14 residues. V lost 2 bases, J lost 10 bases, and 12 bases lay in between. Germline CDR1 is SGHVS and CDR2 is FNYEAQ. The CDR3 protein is CASSLTPARSPLHF. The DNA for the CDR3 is TGTGCCAGCAGCTTAACTCCTGCAAGGTCACCCCTCCACTTT.